This is a list of T cell receptor beta chains from one sample in a study of blood T cell repertoires in COVID-19. Repertoires were generated with immunoSEQ multiplex PCR, while TCRdb's copy carries only in-frame clones and drops some. The table has more than 45,000 clones, more than 70% seen once. The sequenced material came from peripheral blood. All receptors come from a woman in her sixties or seventies with acute or convalescent COVID-19. Each CDR3 is given with its conserved first and last residue. Fields, in order: clone size, J gene, D gene, V gene, CDR3 DNA, CDR3 protein. The D gene is left open where the match is weak. Rows give clone size only sometimes, using once, few, many, or a class for an expanded clone.

once	TRBJ2-3	TRBD2	TRBV7-2	TGTGCCAGCAGGCCGCTAGCGGGAGGGCCGAATACGCAGTATTTT	CASRPLAGGPNTQYF
.	TRBJ1-1	.	TRBV6-1	TGTGCCAGCAGTGAGGATACAGGGACCATGACTGAAGCTTTCTTT	CASSEDTGTMTEAFF
.	TRBJ1-5	.	TRBV29-1	TGCAGCGTCGTACAGGGAGGGAGCAATCAGCCCCAGCATTTT	CSVVQGGSNQPQHF
.	TRBJ1-5	TRBD1	TRBV19	TGTGCCAGTAGCTGGGACAGGGGGAGCGATCAGCCCCAGCATTTT	CASSWDRGSDQPQHF
.	TRBJ1-2	.	TRBV29-1	TGCAGCGTTGAAGGGGGAGACACCTTC	CSVEGGDTF
few	TRBJ1-5	TRBD1	TRBV2	TGTGCCAGCAGGGGGAACAGGGGACGCAATCAGCCCCAGCATTTT	CASRGNRGRNQPQHF
.	TRBJ2-1	.	TRBV6-5	TGTGCCAGCAGTCTCCACACAGGTTACAATGAGCAGTTCTTC	CASSLHTGYNEQFF
.	TRBJ1-2	.	TRBV9	TGTGCCAGCAGCTTGCGAGGCGGGACCCCATATGGCTACACCTTC	CASSLRGGTPYGYTF
.	TRBJ2-1	TRBD2	TRBV3-1/TRBV3-2	TGTGCCAGCAGCCAAGTTTCCGGGGGGAGTGAGCAGTTCTTC	CASSQVSGGSEQFF
.	TRBJ1-1	TRBD1	TRBV11-3	TGTGCCAGCAGCCGAAGTACAGGGGAAGAAGCTTTCTTT	CASSRSTGEEAFF
.	TRBJ2-5	TRBD2	TRBV5-4	TGTGCCAGCAGCCCTCAGGCTAGCGGGAGGGCGAGGGGGGAGACCCAGTACTTC	CASSPQASGRARGETQYF
.	TRBJ1-5	TRBD1	TRBV4-1	TGCGCCAGCAGCCCGGGACAGGGATACGAGAGCAATCAGCCCCAGCATTTT	CASSPGQGYESNQPQHF
.	TRBJ2-3	TRBD2	TRBV2	TGTGCCAGCAGTGCGACTAGCGGGGACACAGATACGCAGTATTTT	CASSATSGDTDTQYF